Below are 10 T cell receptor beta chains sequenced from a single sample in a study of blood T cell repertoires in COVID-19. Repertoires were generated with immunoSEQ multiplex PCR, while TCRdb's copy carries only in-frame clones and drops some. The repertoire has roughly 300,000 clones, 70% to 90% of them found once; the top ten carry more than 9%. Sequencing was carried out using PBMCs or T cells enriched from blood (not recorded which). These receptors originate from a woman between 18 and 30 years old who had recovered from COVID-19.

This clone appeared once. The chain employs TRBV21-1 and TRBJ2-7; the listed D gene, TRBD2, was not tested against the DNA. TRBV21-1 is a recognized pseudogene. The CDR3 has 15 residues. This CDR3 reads CASSVPGLAGAEQYF. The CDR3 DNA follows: TGTGCCAGCAGCGTTCCGGGACTAGCGGGAGCCGAGCAGTACTTC.

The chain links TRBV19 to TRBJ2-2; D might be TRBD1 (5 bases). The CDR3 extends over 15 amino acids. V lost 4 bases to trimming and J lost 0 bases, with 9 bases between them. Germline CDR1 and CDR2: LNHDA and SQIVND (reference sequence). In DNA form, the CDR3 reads TGTGCCAGTAGTAACGGCAGGGCGAACACCGGGGAGCTGTTTTTT. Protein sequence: CASSNGRANTGELFF.

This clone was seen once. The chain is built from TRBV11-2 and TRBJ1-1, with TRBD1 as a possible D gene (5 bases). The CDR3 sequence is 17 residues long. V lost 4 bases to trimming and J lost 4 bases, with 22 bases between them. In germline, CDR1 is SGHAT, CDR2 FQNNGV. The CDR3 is CASSYRQYLREGTEAFF. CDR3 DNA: TGTGCCAGCAGCTACCGACAGTACCTCAGGGAGGGCACTGAAGCTTTCTTT.

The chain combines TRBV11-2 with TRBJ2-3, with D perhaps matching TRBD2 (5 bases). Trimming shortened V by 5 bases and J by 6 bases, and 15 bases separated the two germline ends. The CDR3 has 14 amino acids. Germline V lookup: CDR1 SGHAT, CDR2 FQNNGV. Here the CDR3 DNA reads TGTGCCAGCAGCGGAGGCCCCCTATACGATACGCAGTATTTT. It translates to CASSGGPLYDTQYF. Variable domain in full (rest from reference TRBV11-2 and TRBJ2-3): EAGVAQSPRYKIIEKRQSVAFWCNPISGHATLYWYQQILGQGPKLLIQFQNNGVVDDSQLPKDRFSAERLKGVDSTLKIQPAKLEDSAVYLCASSGGPLYDTQYFGPGTRLTVL.

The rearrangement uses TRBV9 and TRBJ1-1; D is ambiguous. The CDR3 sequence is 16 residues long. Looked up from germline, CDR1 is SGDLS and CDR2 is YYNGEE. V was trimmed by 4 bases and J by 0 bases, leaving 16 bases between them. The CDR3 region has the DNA TGTGCCAGCAGCCCTAGAGTAGGACTTATGAACACTGAAGCTTTCTTT. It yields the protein CASSPRVGLMNTEAFF. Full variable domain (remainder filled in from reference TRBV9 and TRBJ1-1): DSGVTQTPKHLITATGQRVTLRCSPRSGDLSVYWYQQSLDQGLQFLIQYYNGEERAKGNILERFSAQQFPDLHSELNLSSLELGDSALYFCASSPRVGLMNTEAFFGQGTRLTVV.

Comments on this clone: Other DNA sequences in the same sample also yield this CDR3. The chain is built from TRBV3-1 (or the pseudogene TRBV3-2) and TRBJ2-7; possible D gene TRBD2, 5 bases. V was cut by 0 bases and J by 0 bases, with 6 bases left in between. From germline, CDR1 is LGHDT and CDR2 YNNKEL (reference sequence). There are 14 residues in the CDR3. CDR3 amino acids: CASSQEGSSYEQYF. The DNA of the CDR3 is TGTGCCAGCAGCCAAGAAGGGAGCTCCTACGAGCAGTACTTC.

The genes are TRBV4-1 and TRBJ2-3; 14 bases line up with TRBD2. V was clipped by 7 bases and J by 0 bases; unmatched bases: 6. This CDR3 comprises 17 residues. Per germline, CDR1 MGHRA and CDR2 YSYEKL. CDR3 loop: CASNLGLAGGSTDTQYF. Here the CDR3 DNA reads TGCGCCAGCAACCTAGGACTAGCGGGGGGTAGCACAGATACGCAGTATTTT.

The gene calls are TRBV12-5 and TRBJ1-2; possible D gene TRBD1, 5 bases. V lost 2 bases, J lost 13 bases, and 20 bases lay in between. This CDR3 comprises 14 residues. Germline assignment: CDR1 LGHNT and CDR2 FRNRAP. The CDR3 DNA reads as TGTGCTAGTGGTTTGTATGGGGACTCCGAGGGAAGCACCTTC. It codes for CASGLYGDSEGSTF.

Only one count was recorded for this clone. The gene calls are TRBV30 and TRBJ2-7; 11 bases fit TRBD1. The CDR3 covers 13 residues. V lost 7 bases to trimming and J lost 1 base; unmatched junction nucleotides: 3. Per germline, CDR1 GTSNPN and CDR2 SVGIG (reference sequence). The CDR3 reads CASRDRGSYEQYF. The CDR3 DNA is TGTGCCTCCCGGGACAGGGGGTCCTACGAGCAGTACTTC.

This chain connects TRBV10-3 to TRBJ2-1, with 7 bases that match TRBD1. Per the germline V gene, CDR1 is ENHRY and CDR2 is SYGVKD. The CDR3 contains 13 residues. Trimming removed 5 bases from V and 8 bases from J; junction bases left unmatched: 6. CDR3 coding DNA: TGTGCCATCAGTAGGACAGGCTTAGATGAGCAGTTCTTC. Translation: CAISRTGLDEQFF.